These 10 T cell receptor beta chains came from one sample sequenced in a study of PD-1 blockade in classical Hodgkin lymphoma. Relapse was seen in all patients after autologous stem cell transplantation, and brentuximab vedotin exposure was variable. Magnetic negative selection was used to purify CD8+ T cells from thawed PBMCs. Sequencing used immunoSEQ multiplex PCR; TCRdb keeps in-frame clones, though not all of them. Of around 13,000 clones listed, more than 65% are singletons. The source was CD8+ T cells from blood, collected at baseline. These receptors were collected from a human donor with classical Hodgkin lymphoma.

The V call is TRBV11-2, the J call TRBJ1-5, with 7 bases that match TRBD1. Germline assignment: CDR1 SGHAT and CDR2 FQNNGV. Trimming took 1 base from V and 5 from J; bases not matched to a gene: 5. CDR3 length: 15 amino acids. The CDR3 loop is CASSLGRGGYQPQHF. DNA for the CDR3: TGTGCCAGCAGCTTAGGCAGGGGGGGTTATCAGCCCCAGCATTTT.

The CDR3 loop reads CASSPPRGTGAYEQYF. CDR3 DNA: TGTGCCAGCAGCCCCCCTCGTGGGACAGGGGCCTACGAGCAGTACTTC. V is TRBV9 and J is TRBJ2-7; 10 nucleotides match TRBD1. Germline V CDR1 and CDR2: SGDLS, YYNGEE. V lost 4 bases to trimming and J lost 2 bases; unmatched junction nucleotides: 9. The CDR3 spans 16 residues.

The chain joins TRBV7-9 to TRBJ2-1; tentative D call: TRBD2 (5 bases). CDR3 size: 12 residues. In germline, CDR1 is SEHNR, CDR2 FQNEAQ (reference sequence). V gave up 3 bases and J gave up 6 bases, with 6 bases separating them. The CDR3 reads CASSFRGNEQFF. As DNA, the CDR3 is TGTGCCAGCAGCTTCCGGGGCAATGAGCAGTTCTTC.

This chain uses TRBV5-6 with TRBJ1-5; D unresolved. V shed 0 bases and J shed 6 bases, with 10 bases lying between them. The CDR3 sequence is 14 residues long. Germline V gives CDR1 SGHDT, CDR2 YYEEEE. For the CDR3, the DNA is TGTGCCAGCAGCTTGGGGGTGGGTGGTCAGCCCCAGCATTTT. It translates to CASSLGVGGQPQHF.

The gene calls are TRBV29-1 and TRBJ2-5; D might be TRBD1 (6 bases). The end of the DNA is better explained by TRBJ2-7, so the J call may be wrong. Germline CDR1 reads SQVTM; CDR2 reads ANQGSEA. The CDR3 runs 15 residues. CDR3 sequence (DNA): TGCAGCGTTGAGGCAAGTACAGGGATTCTCTACGAGCAGTACTTC. It encodes CSVEASTGILYEQYF.

V is TRBV5-5 and J is TRBJ1-2; D remains ambiguous. The CDR3 extends over 15 amino acids. CDR1 and CDR2 (germline): SGHKS, YYEKEE (reference sequence). V was clipped by 5 bases and J by 4 bases, with 18 bases between them. This CDR3 is CASSPQPVEGYGYTF. DNA of the CDR3: TGTGCCAGCAGTCCACAGCCCGTTGAAGGCTATGGCTACACCTTC.

CDR3 sequence (DNA): TGTGCCAGCAGTGACAGGTGGGGAGAGAACACCGGGGAGCTGTTTTTT. Its protein is CASSDRWGENTGELFF. The chain employs TRBV6-4 and TRBJ2-2; a possible D gene is TRBD2 (5 bases). This CDR3 contains 16 residues. The V gene lost 2 bases and the J gene lost 1 base, with 11 bases spanning the gap. Germline V gene sequence: CDR1 MRHNA, CDR2 SNTAGT.

The genes are TRBV28 and TRBJ2-1; D is perhaps TRBD2 (6 bases). The CDR3 has 18 amino acids. The germline gives CDR1 MDHEN, CDR2 SYDVKM. V lost 2 bases and J 4 bases, leaving 21 bases between the germline ends. CDR3: CASSLEPRPGEWYNEQFF. The CDR3 nucleotides are TGTGCCAGCAGTTTAGAACCCCGACCGGGGGAATGGTACAATGAGCAGTTCTTC.

The chain has TRBV5-6 and TRBJ1-2; D is ambiguous. CDR3 size: 12 residues. The V end was cut by 2 bases, the J end by 4 bases, with 6 bases between. Germline CDR1 is SGHDT and CDR2 is YYEEEE. The CDR3 sequence: CASSLIPYGYTF. DNA for the CDR3: TGTGCCAGCAGCTTAATCCCCTATGGCTACACCTTC.

The genes are TRBV21-1 and TRBJ2-7; the D segment call TRBD2 is taken from the table without a DNA check. TRBV21-1 corresponds to a pseudogene. The CDR3 is 18 residues long. CDR3 in DNA: TGTGCCAGCAGCAACACAATGACGGGGAACTCATGGTCCTACGAGCAGTACTTC. Protein product: CASSNTMTGNSWSYEQYF.